One sample yielded the 21 T cell receptor beta chains listed below, sequenced in a study of CD8 T cells in Susac syndrome. RNA was extracted with the RNeasy kit, and a quantity of about 0.45 to 1 ug was reverse transcribed using random hexamers. TCRdb re-derived calls from the immunoSEQ multiplex PCR reads in MiXCR, one entry per CDR3 protein. The profile shows 200,000 or so distinct CDR3 sequences, nearly 95% of them singletons. Sequenced input: CD4+ T cells from PBMCs. These TCRs come from a human donor with multiple sclerosis.

The chain recombines TRBV28 with TRBJ2-5; D might be TRBD1 (5 bases). The germline CDR1 and CDR2 sequences are MDHEN and SYDVKM. The V end lost 7 bases, the J end lost 1 base, and 7 bases lay between the germline ends. The CDR3 is 12 residues long. CDR3 region: CASKDIQETQYF. The CDR3 nucleotides read TGTGCCAGCAAGGACATCCAAGAGACCCAGTACTTC. Using reference TRBV28 and TRBJ2-5 for the parts outside the CDR3, the full variable domain is DVKVTQSSRYLVKRTGEKVFLECVQDMDHENMFWYRQDPGLGLRLIYFSYDVKMKEKGDIPEGYSVSREKKERFSLILESASTNQTSMYLCASKDIQETQYFGPGTRLLVL.

The V and J genes are TRBV12-3 or TRBV12-4 and TRBJ2-5, with D possibly TRBD1 on 6 matching bases. This CDR3 has 14 amino acids. V lost 6 bases, J lost 1 base, and 12 bases lay in between. CDR3 loop: CASRSTGFQETQYF. The CDR3 coding sequence is TGTGCCAGCAGATCTACAGGGTTCCAAGAGACCCAGTACTTC.

The chain employs TRBV20-1 and TRBJ1-2, with D perhaps TRBD1 (5 bases). This CDR3 spans 14 amino acids. Germline CDR1 reads DFQATT; CDR2 reads SNEGSKA (reference sequence). The V end was cut by 2 bases, the J end by 0 bases, with 10 bases between. In nucleotides, the CDR3 is TGCAGTGCTAGAATGGGACTAGCTAACTATGGCTACACCTTC. It specifies CSARMGLANYGYTF.

The chain couples TRBV3-1 to TRBJ2-7; D gene unclear. Germline lookup yields CDR1 LGHDT and CDR2 YNNKEL (reference sequence). The CDR3 spans 12 residues. Trimming pared 4 bases from V and 0 bases from J, leaving 4 bases between. This CDR3 reads CASSLLSYEQYF. DNA of the CDR3: TGTGCCAGCAGCCTCCTCTCCTACGAGCAGTACTTC.

V gene TRBV20-1 combines with J gene TRBJ1-1; D remains unclear. Germline V gives CDR1 DFQATT, CDR2 SNEGSKA (reference sequence). This CDR3 is built from 12 residues. V was clipped by 3 bases and J by 2 bases, with 7 bases between them. The CDR3 nucleotides are TGCAGTGCTAGCGCGGGAAACACTGAAGCTTTCTTT. As protein: CSASAGNTEAFF.

The rearrangement joins TRBV27 to TRBJ2-1; unclear D gene. Germline V gene sequence: CDR1 MNHEY, CDR2 SMNVEV (reference sequence). V shed 8 bases and J shed 10 bases, with 24 bases lying between them. This CDR3 is built from 15 residues. In DNA, the CDR3 is TGTGCCAGCGGGTTGAAAGGAGCTGGCCAACACGAGCAGTTCTTC. Translating it yields CASGLKGAGQHEQFF.

This clonotype was picked up one time. The chain combines TRBV20-1 with TRBJ2-3; D gene unclear. The CDR3 covers 14 residues. Between the trimmed V and J ends, which lost 5 bases and 1 base, there was a span of 13 bases. Germline CDR1 is DFQATT and CDR2 is SNEGSKA (reference sequence). The CDR3 loop is CSARPTERTDTQYF. The DNA of the CDR3 is TGCAGTGCTCGCCCTACCGAACGCACAGATACGCAGTATTTT.

V usage is TRBV28 and J usage is TRBJ2-1; D perhaps matches TRBD1 (6 bases). Between the trimmed V and J ends, which lost 8 bases and 3 bases, there was a span of 11 bases. The CDR3 is made up of 13 amino acids. CDR1 is MDHEN, CDR2 SYDVKM, per germline. CDR3 DNA: TGTGCCAGCGAGGGGACATTCTACAATGAGCAGTTCTTC. It translates to CASEGTFYNEQFF.

This clonotype was detected only once. The rearrangement links TRBV20-1 to TRBJ2-7; no clear D gene. This CDR3 is built from 12 residues. The V gene lost 3 bases and the J gene lost 2 bases, with 8 bases spanning the gap. The germline V gene has CDR1 DFQATT and CDR2 SNEGSKA (reference sequence). In DNA form, the CDR3 reads TGCAGTGCTAGGGTGGGTGCCTACGAGCAGTACTTC. It is translated as CSARVGAYEQYF.

The chain employs TRBV3-1 and TRBJ2-7; TRBD1 matches at 7 bases. This CDR3 is 14 amino acids long. V lost 8 bases and J lost 2; bases outside the gene matches: 9. The V gene's germline CDR1 is LGHDT and CDR2 YNNKEL (reference sequence). CDR3 residues: CASVSRDSPYEQYF. In DNA form, the CDR3 reads TGTGCCAGCGTTTCCCGGGACAGCCCCTACGAGCAGTACTTC.

The chain has TRBV29-1 and TRBJ2-5; 9 bases fit TRBD2. The CDR3 has 14 amino acids. Germline V gene data show CDR1 as SQVTM and CDR2 as ANQGSEA. Unmatched junction bases numbered 9, after V lost 6 bases and J lost 4 bases. The CDR3 bases are TGCAGCGTCTCCCATAGCGGGAGTGCAGAGACCCAGTACTTC. Encoded protein: CSVSHSGSAETQYF.

CDR3 in amino acids: CSARKTGEETQYF. CDR3 sequence (DNA): TGCAGTGCTAGGAAGACAGGGGAGGAGACCCAGTACTTC. The V gene is TRBV20-1, the J gene TRBJ2-5; 8 bases align to TRBD1. V lost 3 bases and J lost 5; bases outside the gene matches: 5. The germline CDR1 and CDR2 sequences are DFQATT and SNEGSKA (reference sequence). The CDR3 contains 13 residues.

The CDR3 coding sequence is TGTGCCAGCAGTTTGGCTCGACAGAGCTCCTACGAGCAGTACTTC. Protein product: CASSLARQSSYEQYF. V gene TRBV27 combines with J gene TRBJ2-7; D may be TRBD1 (5 bases). Trimming removed 3 bases at V and 0 bases at J, with 12 bases between. This CDR3 contains 15 residues. Per germline, CDR1 MNHEY and CDR2 SMNVEV (reference sequence).

V usage is TRBV24-1 and J usage is TRBJ2-3; 9 bases map to TRBD1. Losses at the gene ends were 4 bases for V and 6 bases for J; bases not matched to a gene: 7. The germline V gene encodes CDR1 KGHDR and CDR2 SFDVKD. The CDR3 length is 15 residues. The CDR3 DNA sequence: TGTGCCACCAGTGACCCGGGACAGGGAGGGGATACGCAGTATTTT. Translation gives CATSDPGQGGDTQYF.

The V and J genes are TRBV9 and TRBJ1-2; D possibly corresponds to TRBD1 (5 bases). V gave up 4 bases and J gave up 5 bases, with 18 bases separating them. The CDR3 covers 15 residues. Germline V gene data show CDR1 as SGDLS and CDR2 as YYNGEE. The CDR3 is CASSLSGTDTYGYTF. The CDR3 nucleotides are TGTGCCAGCAGCTTATCCGGGACGGATACTTATGGCTACACCTTC. Filled out from reference TRBV9 and TRBJ1-2, the complete variable domain reads DSGVTQTPKHLITATGQRVTLRCSPRSGDLSVYWYQQSLDQGLQFLIQYYNGEERAKGNILERFSAQQFPDLHSELNLSSLELGDSALYFCASSLSGTDTYGYTFGSGTRLTVV.

J is TRBJ1-5 and V is TRBV20-1; no firm D call. Trimming cost V 6 bases and J 5 bases, with 20 bases left between them. The length of the CDR3 is 15 residues. Per germline, CDR1 DFQATT and CDR2 SNEGSKA (reference sequence). CDR3 sequence: CSARNHLGDYQPQHF. The DNA of the CDR3 is TGCAGTGCCCGAAATCACCTCGGGGATTATCAGCCCCAGCATTTT.

The chain carries TRBV5-4 and TRBJ2-7, with a possible D match to TRBD1 (6 bases). Germline V lookup: CDR1 SGHNT, CDR2 YYREEE (reference sequence). The CDR3 is 17 residues long. Trimming cost V 0 bases and J 2 bases, with 18 bases left between them. The DNA for the CDR3 is TGTGCCAGCAGCTTGGGGGGGACAACGTTAACTACCTACGAGCAGTACTTC. It specifies CASSLGGTTLTTYEQYF.

This sequence joins TRBV15 and TRBJ2-7; a weak D match, TRBD1 (6 bases). From germline, CDR1 is LNHNV and CDR2 YYDKDF (reference sequence). Trimming cost V 3 bases and J 6 bases, with 9 bases left between them. The CDR3 sequence is 12 residues long. In nucleotides, the CDR3 is TGTGCCACCAGCAGGGAAGGGGGCGAGCAGTACTTC. This codes for CATSREGGEQYF.

This chain connects TRBV29-1 to TRBJ1-1; D is unclear. V was cut by 4 bases and J by 5 bases, with 11 bases left in between. This CDR3 is 12 amino acids long. CDR1 is SQVTM, CDR2 ANQGSEA, per germline. The CDR3, as DNA: TGCAGCGTTGCAGGCGGTAGTACTGAAGCTTTCTTT. It encodes CSVAGGSTEAFF.

V usage is TRBV9 and J usage is TRBJ2-5, with a weak D call TRBD2 (5 bases). The CDR3 spans 16 residues. Trimming removed 0 bases at V and 2 bases at J, with 14 bases between. Germline V gene lookup returns CDR1 SGDLS and CDR2 YYNGEE. DNA of the CDR3: TGTGCCAGCAGCGTAGCTCCCGGAAGCGGACAAGAGACCCAGTACTTC. This translates into CASSVAPGSGQETQYF. Complete variable domain (other parts from reference TRBV9 and TRBJ2-5): DSGVTQTPKHLITATGQRVTLRCSPRSGDLSVYWYQQSLDQGLQFLIQYYNGEERAKGNILERFSAQQFPDLHSELNLSSLELGDSALYFCASSVAPGSGQETQYFGPGTRLLVL.

V is TRBV30 and J is TRBJ1-1; D call uncertain. Germline-derived CDR1 and CDR2 are GTSNPN and SVGIG (reference sequence). This CDR3 has 13 amino acids. The germline V and J ends were trimmed by 7 bases and 1 base, with 13 bases remaining between them. This CDR3 reads CASVKSANTEAFF. The CDR3 DNA follows: TGTGCCTCGGTGAAGTCAGCGAACACTGAAGCTTTCTTT.